What follows describes a single T cell receptor (beta chain). This clone showed up just once. Its antigen remains undetermined. No base-level quality is on record; no much larger clone is a single base apart. The sample comes from a study of blood T cell repertoires in COVID-19 (dated by TCRdb to the early 2020s). About the investigation overall: Samples covering the acute and convalescent phases of COVID-19 were provided by collaborators in the United States, Italy and Spain. The material from the prospective study consisted of cDNA or gDNA derived from T cells, B-cell-depleted T cells, or PBMCs. Deeply sampled blood TCRbeta repertoires from subjects exposed to, actively infected with, or recovered from COVID-19 were included in the dataset. The repertoires were released in a freely available public database meant as a resource for research on the immune response to SARS-CoV-2. The samples were drawn from two sources: the first 160 participants of the ongoing ImmuneRACE study, and 1,254 subjects contributed by 6 global collaborators. Nearly every sample came with metadata listing a de-identified subject ID, COVID-19 status, age in years and sex. Where available, HLA class I and class II types were taken from metadata supplied by the sample provider and were not determined by assay-based typing. The paper's findings and limits, for the study overall: The amount of clinical and demographic metadata varied by source and participant and was provided uncurated.

The collaborating institutions used their own protocols to collect whole blood in K2EDTA tubes. For TCRbeta analysis, collaborators shipped samples in one of three forms: frozen whole blood, isolated PBMCs, or DNA extracted from either of those sample types. TCRbeta CDR3 regions were amplified from genomic DNA using the immunoSEQ Assay, a bias-controlled multiplex PCR. In the paper's pipeline: Nucleated cell counts per sample were estimated from amplification of reference gene primers within the assay. To quantify the absolute abundance of each unique TCRbeta CDR3 rearrangement, sequence reads were collapsed and filtered. For each sample, productive Simpson clonality was calculated as the square root of Simpson's diversity index over productive rearrangements. TCRdb re-hosts the immuneACCESS table, in-frame sequences only. Its copies lack some clones; in the studies checked, an unresolved V gene accounts for under half of them, and the cause for the rest is not known. V and J calls plus clone size are reproduced from that table; the DNA served to infer D and trimming. The sample table holds 50,000 to 70,000 clones, of which roughly nine tenths were seen once. Roughly 8% of the sample is taken by the ten largest.

Sequencing was performed on peripheral blood. The TCR comes from a woman aged 70-85 years with active COVID-19.

The CDR3 amino acid sequence is: CATSVSGTGAGTGELFF. DNA sequence: TGTGCCACCAGTGTCTCGGGGACAGGGGCTGGGACCGGGGAGCTGTTTTTT. The chain couples TRBV24-1 to TRBJ2-2; 10 middle bases align to TRBD1. The germline V and J ends show losses of 5 bases and 5 bases respectively, and no gene match explains 10 bases of the junction. The CDR3 starts with the cysteine, ends with the phenylalanine, and has 17 residues. Only the CDR3 portion is preserved as DNA: 51 bases, with reading frame beginning at the first base. The germline V gene sets CDR1 to KGHDR and CDR2 to SFDVKD.